These T cell receptor beta chains were read from a single sample in a study of T-cell memory formation after mild COVID-19. One entry per CDR3 protein results from TCRdb running MiXCR on the 5' RACE reads. The sample has about 600,000 distinct CDR3 sequences, less than 25% seen once; the top ten hold around 7.7%. The sample comprised PBMCs or a T cell subset sorted from them (not recorded which). Every receptor here comes from an adult woman who had mild COVID-19 (a few samples of this study predate the infection). Cell type and time point are not known. The CDR3 runs from the conserved cysteine through the conserved F or W. D genes are given only for firm matches. Some rows have no size entry. The others give once, few or many, or a class for an expanded clone.

TRBD2,TRBV7-2,once,TRBJ2-1,CASSLAAPGLAGGLVDNEQFF,TGTGCCAGCAGCTTAGCAGCCCCGGGACTAGCGGGAGGGCTGGTTGACAATGAGCAGTTCTTC
NA,TRBV6-5,NA,TRBJ2-7,CASSYSVGPRVYEQYF,TGTGCCAGCAGTTACTCCGTAGGACCGAGGGTCTACGAGCAGTACTTC
NA,TRBV29-1,few,TRBJ2-1,CSVALDSYNEQFF,TGCAGCGTTGCCCTGGACAGTTACAATGAGCAGTTCTTC
NA,TRBV20-1,NA,TRBJ2-5,CSARDPKVVGGETQYF,TGCAGTGCTAGAGATCCCAAGGTCGTCGGAGGGGAGACCCAGTACTTC
NA,TRBV20-1,few,TRBJ1-1,CSAREGIGGSTEAFF,TGCAGTGCTAGAGAGGGGATCGGCGGCTCCACTGAAGCTTTCTTT
TRBD1,TRBV5-1,many,TRBJ2-7,CASSLEPGQHHYEQYF,TGCGCCAGCAGCTTGGAGCCGGGACAGCACCACTACGAGCAGTACTTC
NA,TRBV7-8,NA,TRBJ2-7,CASSPLPAGPTIEQYF,TGTGCCAGCAGCCCTCTACCGGCAGGCCCCACAATAGAGCAGTACTTC
NA,TRBV18,NA,TRBJ2-4,CASSPGAAADIQYF,TGTGCCAGCTCACCAGGGGCGGCGGCGGACATTCAGTACTTC
NA,TRBV7-6,few,TRBJ2-2,CASSLAGGGELFF,TGTGCCAGCAGCTTAGCTGGCGGCGGGGAGCTGTTTTTT
NA,TRBV4-1,few,TRBJ2-1,CASSQDRGGFYNEQFF,TGCGCCAGCAGCCAAGATAGGGGGGGTTTCTACAATGAGCAGTTCTTC
NA,TRBV5-8,few,TRBJ2-7,CASIPDRSYEQYF,TGTGCCAGCATTCCCGACAGGTCCTACGAGCAGTACTTC
NA,TRBV9,NA,TRBJ2-1,CASSASPGSYGQFF,TGTGCCAGCAGCGCTAGCCCCGGGTCTTATGGGCAGTTCTTC
NA,TRBV7-9,NA,TRBJ2-7,CASSLAGFNEQYF,TGTGCCAGCAGCTTAGCAGGGTTCAACGAGCAGTACTTC
NA,TRBV5-1,NA,TRBJ1-1,CASRWGQGTEAFF,TGCGCCAGCAGATGGGGCCAGGGCACTGAAGCTTTCTTT
TRBD1,TRBV7-9,NA,TRBJ1-5,CASSLEGTGSNQPQHF,TGTGCCAGCAGCTTAGAGGGGACAGGGAGCAATCAGCCCCAGCATTTT
NA,TRBV24-1,few,TRBJ2-3,CATSAPRKESTDTQYF,TGTGCCACCAGTGCACCCAGAAAAGAAAGCACAGATACGCAGTATTTT
NA,TRBV4-2,NA,TRBJ1-1,CASSQDTGQNTEAFF,TGTGCCAGCAGCCAAGATACGGGGCAGAACACTGAAGCTTTCTTT
NA,TRBV2,NA,TRBJ2-1,CASSAVGGHSYNEQFF,TGTGCCAGCAGTGCAGTCGGGGGGCATTCCTACAATGAGCAGTTCTTC
NA,TRBV3-1,few,TRBJ1-1,CASSQADTEAFF,TGTGCCAGCAGCCAGGCCGACACTGAAGCTTTCTTT
NA,TRBV5-1,few,TRBJ2-1,CASSSGTSHYNEQFF,TGCGCCAGCAGCTCCGGGACATCGCACTACAATGAGCAGTTCTTC
TRBD2,TRBV23-1,few,TRBJ2-5,CASSQSAKRGGVETQYF,TGCGCCAGCAGTCAATCTGCTAAGCGGGGGGGCGTGGAGACCCAGTACTTC
TRBD2,TRBV4-2,many,TRBJ2-3,CASSQESSGRYSTDTQYF,TGTGCCAGCAGCCAAGAGAGTAGCGGGAGATACAGCACAGATACGCAGTATTTT
TRBD1,TRBV5-1,NA,TRBJ2-3,CASSSTTGGNSDTQYF,TGCGCCAGCAGCTCGACCACAGGGGGCAACTCAGATACGCAGTATTTT
TRBD1,TRBV9,few,TRBJ2-5,CASSFAGQGRETQYF,TGTGCCAGCAGCTTCGCAGGACAGGGTAGGGAGACCCAGTACTTC